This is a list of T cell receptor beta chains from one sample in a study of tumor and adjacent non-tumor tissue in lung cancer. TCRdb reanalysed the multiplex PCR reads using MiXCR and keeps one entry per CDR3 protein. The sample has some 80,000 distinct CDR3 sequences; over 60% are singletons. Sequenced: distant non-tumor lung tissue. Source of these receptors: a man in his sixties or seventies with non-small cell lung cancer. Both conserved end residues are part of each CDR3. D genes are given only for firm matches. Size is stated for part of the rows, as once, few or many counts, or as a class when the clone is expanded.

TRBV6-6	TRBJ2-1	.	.	CASKSMSLGSNEQFF	TGTGCCAGCAAATCAATGTCGCTGGGAAGCAATGAGCAGTTCTTC
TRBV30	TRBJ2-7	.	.	CAWSGNGDYDQYF	TGTGCCTGGAGCGGGAATGGCGACTACGATCAGTACTTC
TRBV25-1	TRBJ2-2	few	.	CASRYTGELFF	TGTGCCAGCAGATACACCGGGGAGCTGTTTTTT
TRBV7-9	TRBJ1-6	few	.	CASSNRTSPLYF	TGTGCCAGCAGCAACAGGACTTCACCCCTCTACTTT
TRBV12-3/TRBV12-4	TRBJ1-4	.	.	CVSSPGTHNEKLLF	TGTGTCAGCAGCCCCGGGACACATAATGAAAAACTGCTTTTT
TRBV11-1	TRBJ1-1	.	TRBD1	CASSADRVTETFF	TGTGCGAGCAGCGCCGACAGGGTCACTGAAACTTTCTTT
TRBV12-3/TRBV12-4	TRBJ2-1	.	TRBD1	CVSSLAGGIKQFF	TGTGTCAGCAGTTTAGCAGGGGGTATTAAGCAGTTCTTC
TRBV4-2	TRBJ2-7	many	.	CASSHTGRNSFEQYF	TGTGCCAGCAGCCATACCGGGCGAAATTCTTTCGAGCAGTACTTC
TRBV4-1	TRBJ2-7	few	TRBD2	CASSLTLAGEGDEHYF	TGCGCCAGCAGCCTGACATTAGCGGGAGAGGGGGACGAGCATTACTTC
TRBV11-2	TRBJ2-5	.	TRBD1	CVSSQGTVGQESQYF	TGTGTCAGCAGCCAGGGGACAGTTGGGCAAGAGAGCCAGTACTTC
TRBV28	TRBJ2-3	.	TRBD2	CASVTSGGYIDTQCF	TGTGCCAGCGTTACTAGCGGGGGTTACATAGATACGCAGTGTTTT
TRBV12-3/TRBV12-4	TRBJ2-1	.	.	CASSLARANEPFF	TGTGCCAGCAGTTTAGCAAGGGCTAATGAGCCGTTCTTC
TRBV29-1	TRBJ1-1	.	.	CIARSQGLEAFF	TGCATCGCACGGAGCCAGGGCCTCGAAGCTTTCTTT
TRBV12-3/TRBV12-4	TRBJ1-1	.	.	CVSSPSTAQAFF	TGTGTCAGCAGCCCATCGACGGCACAAGCTTTCTTT
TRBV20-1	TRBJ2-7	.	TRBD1	CSAIDRGVPIPYEQYF	TGCAGTGCTATTGACAGGGGAGTTCCGATCCCCTACGAGCAGTACTTC
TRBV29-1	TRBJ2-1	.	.	CSAGLARGNEQFF	TGCAGTGCTGGTCTAGCGAGGGGAAATGAGCAGTTCTTC
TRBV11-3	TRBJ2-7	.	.	CASSLVGDTSYDQYF	TGTGCCAGCAGCTTAGTTGGCGATACAAGCTACGACCAGTACTTC
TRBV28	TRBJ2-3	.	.	CVSSFSRGRGTETQYF	TGTGTCAGCAGTTTCTCCAGAGGGAGAGGAACAGAAACGCAGTATTTT
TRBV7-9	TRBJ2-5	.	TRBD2	CASSFGISGGQETQYF	TGTGCCAGCAGCTTTGGGATTAGCGGGGGGCAAGAGACCCAGTACTTC